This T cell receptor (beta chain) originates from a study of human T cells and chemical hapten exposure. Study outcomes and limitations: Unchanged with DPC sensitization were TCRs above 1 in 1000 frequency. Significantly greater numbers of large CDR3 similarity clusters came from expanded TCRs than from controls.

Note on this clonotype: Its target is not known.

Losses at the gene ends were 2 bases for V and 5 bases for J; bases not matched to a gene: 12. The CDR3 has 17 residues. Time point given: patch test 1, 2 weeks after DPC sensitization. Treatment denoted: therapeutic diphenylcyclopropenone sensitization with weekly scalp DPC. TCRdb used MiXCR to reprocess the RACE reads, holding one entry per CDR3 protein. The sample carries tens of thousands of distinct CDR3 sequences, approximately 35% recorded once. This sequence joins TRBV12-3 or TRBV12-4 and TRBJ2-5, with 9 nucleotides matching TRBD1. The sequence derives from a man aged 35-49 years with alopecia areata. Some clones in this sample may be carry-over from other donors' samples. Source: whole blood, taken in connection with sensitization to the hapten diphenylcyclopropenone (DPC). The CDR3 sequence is CASSLQTGTGILETQYF. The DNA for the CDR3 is TGTGCCAGCAGTTTACAGACCGGGACAGGGATACTGGAGACCCAGTACTTC.